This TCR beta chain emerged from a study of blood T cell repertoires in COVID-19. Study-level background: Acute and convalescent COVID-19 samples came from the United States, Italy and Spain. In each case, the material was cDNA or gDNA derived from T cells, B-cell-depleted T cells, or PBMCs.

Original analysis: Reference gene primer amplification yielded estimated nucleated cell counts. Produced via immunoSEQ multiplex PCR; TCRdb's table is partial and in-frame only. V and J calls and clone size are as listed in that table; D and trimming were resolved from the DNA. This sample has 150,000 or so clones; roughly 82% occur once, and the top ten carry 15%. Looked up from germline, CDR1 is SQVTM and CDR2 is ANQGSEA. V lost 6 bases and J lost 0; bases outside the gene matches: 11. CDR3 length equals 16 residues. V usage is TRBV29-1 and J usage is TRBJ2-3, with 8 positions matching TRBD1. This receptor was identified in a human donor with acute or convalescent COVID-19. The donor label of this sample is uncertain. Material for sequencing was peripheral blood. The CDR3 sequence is CSVAGGPASSTDTQYF. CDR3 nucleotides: TGCAGCGTCGCAGGGGGCCCCGCTTCTAGCACAGATACGCAGTATTTT.